Here is one T cell receptor (beta chain) with its context. Its cognate antigen is unknown. TCRdb reprocessed the 5' RACE reads via MiXCR and lists one record per CDR3 protein. The sample consists of approximately 190,000 distinct CDR3 sequences, around 20% of them appearing once. The record originates from a study of T-cell memory formation after mild COVID-19. Study results and limitations: The pre-infection memory compartment contained some responding clones, suggesting cross-reactive memory joined. Among clones contracting day 15 to 85, CD4/CD8 was balanced, whereas later expanders leaned CD4+.

The sequenced sample consisted of PBMCs or a T cell subset sorted from them (not recorded which). The receptor comes from an adult woman who had mild COVID-19 (a few samples of this study predate the infection). Cell type and time point are not known.

The CDR3 DNA is TGCGCCAGCAGCCCTACGCTGGGAGGGGGAGGCTACACCTTC. As protein: CASSPTLGGGGYTF. V is TRBV5-1 and J is TRBJ1-2; tentatively, D is TRBD1 (6 bases). CDR3 size: 14 residues. Trimming took 4 bases from V and 8 from J, leaving 18 bases between them. Germline V gene data show CDR1 as SGHRS and CDR2 as YFSETQ.